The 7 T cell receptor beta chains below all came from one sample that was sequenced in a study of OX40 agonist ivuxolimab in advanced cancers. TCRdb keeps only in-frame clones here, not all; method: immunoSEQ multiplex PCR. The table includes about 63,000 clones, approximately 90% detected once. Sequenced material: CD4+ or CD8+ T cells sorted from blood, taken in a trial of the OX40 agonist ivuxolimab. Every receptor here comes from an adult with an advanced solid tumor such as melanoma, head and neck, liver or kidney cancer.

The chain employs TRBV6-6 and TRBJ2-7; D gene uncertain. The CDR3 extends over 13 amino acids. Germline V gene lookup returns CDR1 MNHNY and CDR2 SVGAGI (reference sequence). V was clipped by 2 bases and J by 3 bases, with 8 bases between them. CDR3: CASSYGVSYEQYF. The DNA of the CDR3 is TGTGCCAGCAGTTACGGGGTAAGCTACGAGCAGTACTTC.

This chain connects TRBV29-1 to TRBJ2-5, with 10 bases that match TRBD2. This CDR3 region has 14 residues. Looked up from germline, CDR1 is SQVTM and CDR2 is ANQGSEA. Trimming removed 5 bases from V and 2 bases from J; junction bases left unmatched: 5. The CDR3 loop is CSVSRLAGQETQYF. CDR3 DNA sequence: TGCAGCGTTTCCCGACTAGCGGGTCAAGAGACCCAGTACTTC.

The CDR3 loop is CASKDPLDEQFF. The CDR3 bases are TGTGCCAGCAAGGACCCTCTCGATGAGCAGTTCTTC. This chain uses TRBV28 with TRBJ2-1; D uncertain. Trimming removed 7 bases at V and 8 bases at J, with 12 bases between. Germline CDR1 reads MDHEN; CDR2 reads SYDVKM. CDR3 length equals 12 residues.

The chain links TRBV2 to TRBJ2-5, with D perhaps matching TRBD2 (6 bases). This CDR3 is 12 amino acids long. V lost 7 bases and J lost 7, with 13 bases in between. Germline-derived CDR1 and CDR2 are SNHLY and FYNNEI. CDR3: CASMGRGGTQYF. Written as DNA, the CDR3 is TGTGCCAGCATGGGTCGGGGAGGGACCCAGTACTTC.

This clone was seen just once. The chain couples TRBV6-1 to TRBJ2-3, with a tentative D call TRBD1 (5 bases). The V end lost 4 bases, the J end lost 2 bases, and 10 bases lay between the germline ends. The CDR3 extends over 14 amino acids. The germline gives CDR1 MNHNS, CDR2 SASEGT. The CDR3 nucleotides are TGTGCCAGCAGTGGGGGCAGGTACACAGATACGCAGTATTTT. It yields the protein CASSGGRYTDTQYF.

CDR3 DNA sequence: TGTGCCAGCAGCTTATATACGAGCTACGAGCAGTACTTC. It codes for CASSLYTSYEQYF. The chain recombines TRBV11-2 with TRBJ2-7; D is unresolved. Trimming stripped 2 bases from V and 3 bases from J, with 8 bases between. The CDR3 is 13 amino acids. Germline-derived CDR1 and CDR2 are SGHAT and FQNNGV.

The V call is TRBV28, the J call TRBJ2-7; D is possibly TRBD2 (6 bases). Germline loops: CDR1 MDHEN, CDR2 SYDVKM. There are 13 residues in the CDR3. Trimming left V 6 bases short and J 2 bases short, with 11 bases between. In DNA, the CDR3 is TGTGCCAGCAGATGGACGGGGGCCTACGAGCAGTACTTC. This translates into CASRWTGAYEQYF. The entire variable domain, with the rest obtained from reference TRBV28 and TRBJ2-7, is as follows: DVKVTQSSRYLVKRTGEKVFLECVQDMDHENMFWYRQDPGLGLRLIYFSYDVKMKEKGDIPEGYSVSREKKERFSLILESASTNQTSMYLCASRWTGAYEQYFGPGTRLTVT.